This passage covers 17 T cell receptor beta chains from one sample sequenced in a study of PD-L1 blockade in urothelial cancer. Time point defined: peripheral blood 6 weeks after treatment start. Data came from immunoSEQ multiplex PCR; TCRdb stores just in-frame clones and leaves some out. Among approximately 83,000 clones listed, around 78% were seen once. Sequencing used PBMCs, obtained around atezolizumab (anti-PD-L1) treatment. These TCRs come from a man between 65 and 79 years old with urothelial cancer.

V usage is TRBV7-9 and J usage is TRBJ1-2; TRBD1 aligns across 9 bases. The ends lost 3 bases at V and 7 bases at J; junction bases unmatched: 9. Germline V gene sequence: CDR1 SEHNR, CDR2 FQNEAQ (reference sequence). The CDR3 totals 15 residues. The CDR3 DNA sequence: TGTGCCAGCAGCTTTGATCTGACAGGGGGAAGTGGCTACACCTTC. This codes for CASSFDLTGGSGYTF.

The chain is built from TRBV28 and TRBJ2-7; 7 bases map to TRBD1. The CDR3 extends over 14 amino acids. From germline, CDR1 is MDHEN and CDR2 SYDVKM. J lost 2 bases, V lost 5 bases, and 6 bases had no gene match. In DNA form, the CDR3 reads TGTGCCAGCAGTACTCCGGGACAGCCCTACGAGCAGTACTTC. Translated, it gives CASSTPGQPYEQYF. The full variable domain, rest sourced from reference TRBV28 and TRBJ2-7, is DVKVTQSSRYLVKRTGEKVFLECVQDMDHENMFWYRQDPGLGLRLIYFSYDVKMKEKGDIPEGYSVSREKKERFSLILESASTNQTSMYLCASSTPGQPYEQYFGPGTRLTVT.

About this clone: The sample carries other DNA sequences with the same CDR3. The chain recombines TRBV5-4 with TRBJ1-1; D remains ambiguous. There are 13 residues in the CDR3. V dropped 2 bases and J dropped 5 bases, with 10 bases sitting between them. Germline values: CDR1 SGHNT, CDR2 YYREEE (reference sequence). The CDR3 protein is CASSFFGGTEAFF. CDR3 DNA: TGTGCCAGCAGCTTCTTTGGAGGGACTGAAGCTTTCTTT. The whole variable domain, remainder taken from reference TRBV5-4 and TRBJ1-1, is ETGVTQSPTHLIKTRGQQVTLRCSSQSGHNTVSWYQQALGQGPQFIFQYYREEENGRGNFPPRFSGLQFPNYSSELNVNALELDDSALYLCASSFFGGTEAFFGQGTRLTVV.

The gene calls are TRBV4-3 and TRBJ1-1; D is unresolved. CDR1 is LGHNA, CDR2 YSLEER, per germline. CDR3 size: 15 residues. Trimming cost V 0 bases and J 1 base, with 9 bases left between them. The DNA for the CDR3 is TGCGCCAGCAGCCAAGATCTCGCGAGGAACACTGAAGCTTTCTTT. It yields the protein CASSQDLARNTEAFF.

The chain carries TRBV5-5 and TRBJ2-7; the D is unclear. This CDR3 is built from 15 residues. The V end was cut by 0 bases, the J end by 0 bases, with 10 bases between. Looked up from germline, CDR1 is SGHKS and CDR2 is YYEKEE (reference sequence). The CDR3 sequence: CASSLDPESSYEQYF. Written as DNA, the CDR3 is TGTGCCAGCAGCTTGGACCCCGAGAGCTCCTACGAGCAGTACTTC.

J is TRBJ1-2 and V is TRBV6-5; TRBD1 agrees at 8 bases. Looked up from germline, CDR1 is MNHEY and CDR2 is SVGAGI. The CDR3 spans 12 residues. J lost 6 bases, V lost 7 bases, and 4 bases had no gene match. CDR3 residues: CASTTGGNGYTF. The CDR3 DNA sequence: TGTGCCAGCACCACAGGGGGAAATGGCTACACCTTC.

V is TRBV7-6 and J is TRBJ2-5, with D maybe TRBD1 (6 bases). Germline V gene data show CDR1 as SGHVS and CDR2 as FNYEAQ. Trimming pared 5 bases from V and 3 bases from J, leaving 10 bases between. The CDR3 length is 13 residues. The CDR3 loop is CASSPRTEETQYF. As DNA, the CDR3 is TGTGCCAGCAGCCCCCGGACAGAAGAGACCCAGTACTTC.

This rearrangement joins TRBV27 to TRBJ2-5; maybe TRBD2 (7 bases). Germline assignment: CDR1 MNHEY and CDR2 SMNVEV (reference sequence). The CDR3 is made up of 14 amino acids. The ends were cut back, 4 bases at V and 5 bases at J, with 14 bases in the middle. In DNA form, the CDR3 reads TGTGCCAGCAGTTCACTAGCGAGGGGGGAGACCCAGTACTTC. Its protein product is CASSSLARGETQYF.

A few counts support this clone. The chain combines TRBV5-4 with TRBJ2-6; D might be TRBD1 (5 bases). Germline CDR1 SGHNT, CDR2 YYREEE (reference sequence). The V end lost 0 bases, the J end lost 4 bases, and 11 bases lay between the germline ends. The CDR3 extends over 16 amino acids. CDR3 region: CASSLGGATGANVLTF. Written as DNA, the CDR3 is TGTGCCAGCAGCTTGGGGGGCGCAACCGGGGCCAACGTCCTGACTTTC.

CDR3 region: CASIPGQGARGYTF. The CDR3 nucleotides read TGTGCCAGTATACCGGGACAGGGGGCAAGGGGCTACACCTTC. The genes are TRBV19 and TRBJ1-2; TRBD1 agrees at 12 bases. Germline CDR1 and CDR2: LNHDA and SQIVND (reference sequence). Trimming cost V 7 bases and J 8 bases; bases outside gene matches: 8. This CDR3 spans 14 amino acids.

This chain connects TRBV7-3 to TRBJ2-1; TRBD2 matches 11 bases. Germline assignment: CDR1 SGHTA and CDR2 FQGTGA. The J segment lost 10 bases and the V segment lost 3 bases, leaving 5 bases of the junction unmatched. CDR3 length: 14 amino acids. The CDR3, as DNA: TGTGCCAGCAGCTTTAGCGGGGGGGCGGGGGAGCAGTTCTTC. The encoded protein is CASSFSGGAGEQFF.

This clone was picked up many times. The V and J genes are TRBV30 and TRBJ1-1; no clear D gene. The CDR3 covers 12 residues. The V gene lost 1 base and the J gene lost 0 bases, with 3 bases spanning the gap. CDR1 and CDR2 (germline): GTSNPN, SVGIG (reference sequence). The CDR3 DNA reads TGTGCCTGGAGTGGCGTGAACACTGAAGCTTTCTTT. It codes for CAWSGVNTEAFF. The full variable domain, completed using reference TRBV30 and TRBJ1-1, is SQTIHQWPATLVQPVGSPLSLECTVEGTSNPNLYWYRQAAGRGLQLLFYSVGIGQISSEVPQNLSASRPQDRQFILSSKKLLLSDSGFYLCAWSGVNTEAFFGQGTRLTVV.

The rearrangement uses TRBV7-7 and TRBJ2-1, with 9 nucleotides matching TRBD1. CDR1 is SSHAT, CDR2 FNYEAQ, per germline (reference sequence). The length of the CDR3 is 13 residues. In nucleotides, the CDR3 is TGTCCAAGCCCACGGGACAGGGTCGGGGAGCAGTTCTTC. Protein sequence: CPSPRDRVGEQFF. The complete variable domain, with remaining parts taken from reference TRBV7-7 and TRBJ2-1, reads GAGVSQSPRYKVTKRGQDVTLRCDPISSHATLYWYQQALGQGPEFLTYFNYEAQPDKSGLPSDRFSAERPEGSISTLTIQRTEQRDSAMYRCPSPRDRVGEQFFGPGTRLTVL.

The gene calls are TRBV9 and TRBJ1-3; 9 bases agree with TRBD1. Germline V gives CDR1 SGDLS, CDR2 YYNGEE. J was trimmed by 2 bases and V by 3 bases; bases with no gene match: 3. The CDR3 runs to 15 residues. The DNA of the CDR3 is TGTGCCAGCAGCGGGGGACAGGGCCCTGGAAACACCATATATTTT. Its protein product is CASSGGQGPGNTIYF.

The chain employs TRBV5-6 and TRBJ2-2, with TRBD1 as a possible D gene (6 bases). The CDR3 contains 16 residues. V lost 1 base, J lost 2 bases, and 12 bases lay in between. CDR1 is SGHDT and CDR2 is YYEEEE in the germline V gene. Here the CDR3 reads CASSLLTGLNTGELFF. Here the CDR3 DNA reads TGTGCCAGCAGCTTGCTGACAGGCTTAAACACCGGGGAGCTGTTTTTT.

The V gene is TRBV10-3, the J gene TRBJ2-7; D is unclear. Trimming pared 3 bases from V and 3 bases from J, leaving 12 bases between. Germline lookup yields CDR1 ENHRY and CDR2 SYGVKD. The CDR3 covers 14 residues. The CDR3 sequence is CAISDFGGDYEQYF. DNA for the CDR3: TGTGCCATCAGTGACTTCGGCGGTGACTACGAGCAGTACTTC.

This clone has a handful of counts. The chain links TRBV12-5 to TRBJ1-2; possible D gene TRBD1, 5 bases. CDR3 length: 15 amino acids. Germline CDR1 is LGHNT and CDR2 is FRNRAP. Trimming cost V 0 bases and J 0 bases, with 8 bases left between them. CDR3 coding DNA: TGTGCTAGTGGTTTGGTACAGGAGCCTAACTATGGCTACACCTTC. It encodes CASGLVQEPNYGYTF.